One and the same sample provided the 12 T cell receptor beta chains below, sequenced in a study of blood T cell repertoires in COVID-19. Profiling relied on immunoSEQ multiplex PCR, and the TCRdb table lists in-frame clones only, not all of them. In the table there are fewer than 400,000 clones, around nine tenths of which are singletons. The sequencing input was peripheral blood. The receptors were sampled from a human donor in a cohort sampled during active COVID-19.

The chain combines TRBV27 with TRBJ2-7; 8 nucleotides align to TRBD1. The V and J ends lost 1 base and 0 bases, in that order; junction bases with no gene match: 8. The germline gives CDR1 MNHEY, CDR2 SMNVEV (reference sequence). This CDR3 contains 17 residues. The CDR3 loop is CASSLYPPDRVSYEQYF. The CDR3 DNA is TGTGCCAGCAGTTTATACCCCCCGGACAGGGTCTCCTACGAGCAGTACTTC.

The chain is built from TRBV7-3 and TRBJ1-2; 7 bases line up with TRBD1. After removal of 5 bases from V and 4 bases from J, the junction contained 7 bases not matched to a gene. The germline V gene encodes CDR1 SGHTA and CDR2 FQGTGA. This CDR3 region has 14 residues. CDR3 nucleotide sequence: TGTGCCAGCAGCCCCTCGACAGGGACCTATGGCTACACCTTC. It specifies CASSPSTGTYGYTF.

This chain uses TRBV5-1 with TRBJ1-5; possible D gene TRBD1, 5 bases. The CDR3 has 16 residues. CDR1 SGHRS and CDR2 YFSETQ come from the germline V gene. V lost 0 bases, J lost 2 bases, and 12 bases lay in between. Written as DNA, the CDR3 is TGCGCCAGCAGCTTGGAAGGGGCGACTGGCAATCAGCCCCAGCATTTT. It translates to CASSLEGATGNQPQHF.

The rearrangement links TRBV6-4 to TRBJ1-5; D not certain. There are 17 residues in the CDR3. The V gene lost 2 bases and the J gene lost 0 bases, with 14 bases spanning the gap. Germline V lookup: CDR1 MRHNA, CDR2 SNTAGT. The CDR3 bases are TGTGCCAGCAGTGACAACTGGTCCATAAGTAGCAATCAGCCCCAGCATTTT. This sequence encodes CASSDNWSISSNQPQHF.

The genes are TRBV27 and TRBJ1-1; 7 bases line up with TRBD1. V was pared by 2 bases and J by 4 bases, with 4 bases of the junction left unmatched. The CDR3 length is 14 residues. Germline V CDR1 and CDR2: MNHEY, SMNVEV (reference sequence). CDR3 sequence (DNA): TGTGCCAGCAGTTTAGAACAGGGGCCCACTGAAGCTTTCTTT. Translating gives CASSLEQGPTEAFF.

The chain joins TRBV5-8 to TRBJ1-1; 8 bases align to TRBD1. Trimming cost V 4 bases and J 5 bases; bases outside gene matches: 7. The CDR3 runs 14 residues. CDR1 SGHTS and CDR2 YDEGEE come from the germline V gene. The CDR3 DNA sequence: TGTGCCAGCAGCACAAAACAGGGGGAGACTGAAGCTTTCTTT. The encoded protein is CASSTKQGETEAFF.

V is TRBV27 and J is TRBJ2-1; 13 bases line up with TRBD2. Germline loops: CDR1 MNHEY, CDR2 SMNVEV (reference sequence). V gave up 4 bases and J gave up 6 bases; unmatched junction bases: 12. The CDR3 is made up of 18 amino acids. The CDR3 nucleotides read TGTGCCAGCAGTTCCATAAGACTAGCGGGAGGTCTAGGCAATGAGCAGTTCTTC. Its translation: CASSSIRLAGGLGNEQFF.

This chain uses TRBV6-5 with TRBJ2-7, with TRBD1 matching over 8 bases. V gave up 8 bases and J gave up 1 base; unmatched junction bases: 7. The CDR3 consists of 14 residues. The V gene's germline CDR1 is MNHEY and CDR2 SVGAGI. The CDR3 here is CASSPRDRSYEQYF. CDR3 coding DNA: TGTGCCAGCTCCCCCCGGGACAGGTCCTACGAGCAGTACTTC.

This clone was observed once. This chain joins TRBV5-1 and TRBJ2-1; 8 nucleotides agree with TRBD2. Losses at the gene ends were 4 bases for V and 9 bases for J; bases not matched to a gene: 12. CDR1 is SGHRS, CDR2 YFSETQ, per germline. CDR3 length: 15 amino acids. The CDR3 nucleotides are TGCGCCAGCAGCACGGGGGGCGGGGGGCTCGGTGAGCAGTTCTTC. It yields the protein CASSTGGGGLGEQFF. The whole variable domain, remainder taken from reference TRBV5-1 and TRBJ2-1, is KAGVTQTPRYLIKTRGQQVTLSCSPISGHRSVSWYQQTPGQGLQFLFEYFSETQRNKGNFPGRFSGRQFSNSRSEMNVSTLELGDSALYLCASSTGGGGLGEQFFGPGTRLTVL.

The V call is TRBV7-3, the J call TRBJ1-6; no reliable D call. Looked up from germline, CDR1 is SGHTA and CDR2 is FQGTGA. V was trimmed by 2 bases and J by 6 bases, leaving 5 bases between them. The CDR3 spans 13 residues. The CDR3 bases are TGTGCCAGCAGCTTATCTACTAATTCACCCCTCCACTTT. Protein: CASSLSTNSPLHF. Full variable domain (outside the CDR3, taken from reference TRBV7-3 and TRBJ1-6): GAGVSQTPSNKVTEKGKYVELRCDPISGHTALYWYRQSLGQGPEFLIYFQGTGAADDSGLPNDRFFAVRPEGSVSTLKIQRTERGDSAVYLCASSLSTNSPLHFGNGTRLTVT.

There are a few counts of this clone. The chain has TRBV7-2 and TRBJ1-6; D gene unclear. The CDR3 covers 17 residues. Germline V lookup: CDR1 SGHTA, CDR2 FQGNSA. With 5 bases removed from V and 5 bases from J, the gap between germline ends came to 19 bases. The CDR3 loop is CASSPVRQSRNNSPLHF. The CDR3 DNA is TGTGCCAGCAGCCCAGTCAGGCAGAGCAGGAATAATTCACCCCTCCACTTT.

This clone was seen a single time. The rearrangement links TRBV30 to TRBJ2-1; maybe TRBD2 (7 bases). This CDR3 is built from 15 residues. Germline values: CDR1 GTSNPN, CDR2 SVGIG (reference sequence). Trimming shortened V by 1 base and J by 7 bases, and 17 bases separated the two germline ends. CDR3 nucleotide sequence: TGTGCCTGGAGTGATGCGGACAGCGGGGTAAATGAGCAGTTCTTC. Translating it yields CAWSDADSGVNEQFF.